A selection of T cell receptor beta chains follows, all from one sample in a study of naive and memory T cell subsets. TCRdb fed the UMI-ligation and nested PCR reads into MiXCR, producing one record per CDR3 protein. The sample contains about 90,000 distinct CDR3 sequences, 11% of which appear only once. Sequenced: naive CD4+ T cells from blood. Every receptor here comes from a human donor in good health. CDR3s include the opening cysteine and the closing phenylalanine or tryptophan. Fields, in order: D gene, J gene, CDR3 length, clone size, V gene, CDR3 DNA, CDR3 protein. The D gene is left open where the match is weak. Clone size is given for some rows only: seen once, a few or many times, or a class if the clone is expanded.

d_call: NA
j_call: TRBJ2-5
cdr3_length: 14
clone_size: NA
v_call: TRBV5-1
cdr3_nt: TGCGCCAGCAGCTTGGGGGGTCATCAAGAGACCCAGTACTTC
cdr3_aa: CASSLGGHQETQYF

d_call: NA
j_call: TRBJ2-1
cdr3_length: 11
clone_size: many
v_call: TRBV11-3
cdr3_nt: TGTGCCAGCAGCTCTTTTTATGAGCAGTTCTTC
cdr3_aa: CASSSFYEQFF

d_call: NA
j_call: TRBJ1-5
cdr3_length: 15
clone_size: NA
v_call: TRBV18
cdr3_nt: TGTGCCAGCTCACTAAACAAGGGGGGCAGACAGCCCCAGCATTTT
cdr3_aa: CASSLNKGGRQPQHF

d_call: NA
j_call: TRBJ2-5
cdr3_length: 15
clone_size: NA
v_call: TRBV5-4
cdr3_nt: TGTGCCAGCAGCAACCGGGACCTAGGACTCGAGACCCAGTACTTC
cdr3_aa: CASSNRDLGLETQYF

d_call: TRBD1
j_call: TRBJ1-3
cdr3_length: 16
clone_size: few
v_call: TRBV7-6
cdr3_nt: TGTGCCAGCAGCTTGCCGGGGACAGGGGCTGGAAACACCATATATTTT
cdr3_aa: CASSLPGTGAGNTIYF

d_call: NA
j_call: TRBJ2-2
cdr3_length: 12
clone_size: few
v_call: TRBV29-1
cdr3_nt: TGCAGCGTTGAAAGGGCAACCGGGGAGCTGTTTTTT
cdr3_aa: CSVERATGELFF

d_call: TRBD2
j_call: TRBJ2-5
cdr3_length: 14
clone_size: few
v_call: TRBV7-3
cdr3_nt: TGTGCCAGCAGCCGCAGCGGGATGCAAGAGACCCAGTACTTC
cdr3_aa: CASSRSGMQETQYF

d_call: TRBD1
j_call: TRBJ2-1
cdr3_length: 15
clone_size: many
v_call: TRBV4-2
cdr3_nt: TGTGCCAGCAGCCGCGCCCCAACAGGGGGAAATGAGCAGTTCTTC
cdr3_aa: CASSRAPTGGNEQFF

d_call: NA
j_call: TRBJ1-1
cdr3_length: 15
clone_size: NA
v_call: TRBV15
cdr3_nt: TGTGCCACCAGCAGAGATCAGCTGGGCGGCACTGAAGCTTTCTTT
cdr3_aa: CATSRDQLGGTEAFF

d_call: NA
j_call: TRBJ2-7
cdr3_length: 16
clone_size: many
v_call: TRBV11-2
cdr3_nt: TGTGCCAGCAGCCCCGAGAGCTACGGTGGGTTCCTCGAGCAGTACTTC
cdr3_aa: CASSPESYGGFLEQYF

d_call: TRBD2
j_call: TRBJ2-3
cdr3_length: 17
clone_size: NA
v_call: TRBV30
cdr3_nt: TGTGCCTGGAGTGTTGGACTAGCGGGGACCTTCACAGATACGCAGTATTTT
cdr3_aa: CAWSVGLAGTFTDTQYF

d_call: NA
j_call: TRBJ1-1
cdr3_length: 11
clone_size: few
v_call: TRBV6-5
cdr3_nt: TGTGCCAGCATCAAATGGGGGGAAGCTTTCTTT
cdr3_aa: CASIKWGEAFF

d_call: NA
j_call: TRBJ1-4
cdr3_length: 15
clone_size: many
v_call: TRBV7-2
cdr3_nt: TGTGCCAGCAGCTCACCCGAGGGGGGACTGGGAAAACTGTTTTTT
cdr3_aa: CASSSPEGGLGKLFF

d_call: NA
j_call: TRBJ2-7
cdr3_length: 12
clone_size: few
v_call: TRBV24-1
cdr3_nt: TGTGCCACCAGTGACCTAGGTTGGGAGCAGTACTTC
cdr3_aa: CATSDLGWEQYF

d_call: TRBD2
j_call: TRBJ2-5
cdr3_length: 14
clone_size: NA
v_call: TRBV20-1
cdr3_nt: TGCAGTGCTAGATCGAGCGGGGGGTTTGAGACCCAGTACTTC
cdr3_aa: CSARSSGGFETQYF

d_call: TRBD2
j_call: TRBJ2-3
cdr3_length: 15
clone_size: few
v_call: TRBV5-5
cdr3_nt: TGTGCCAGCAGCGACCGTAGCGGGGGGTCAGATACGCAGTATTTT
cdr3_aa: CASSDRSGGSDTQYF

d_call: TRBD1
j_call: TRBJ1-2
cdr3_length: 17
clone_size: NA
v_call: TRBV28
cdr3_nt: TGTGCCAGCAGTTTAGCCGACAGGGTCTCCGCAAACTATGGCTACACCTTC
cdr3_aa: CASSLADRVSANYGYTF

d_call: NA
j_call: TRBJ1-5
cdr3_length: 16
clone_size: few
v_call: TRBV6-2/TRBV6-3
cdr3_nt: TGTGCCAGCAGTTACTCCCAGTATGGACCGGGAGAGCCCCAGCATTTT
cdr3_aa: CASSYSQYGPGEPQHF

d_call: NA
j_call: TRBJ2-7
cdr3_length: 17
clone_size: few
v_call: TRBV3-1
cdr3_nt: TGTGCCAGCAGTCAGACAGGGACTAGTCGTCACTCCTACGAGCAGTACTTC
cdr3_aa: CASSQTGTSRHSYEQYF

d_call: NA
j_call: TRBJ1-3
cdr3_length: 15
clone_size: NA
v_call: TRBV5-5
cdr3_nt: TGTGCCAGCAGCTTCTGGGGGACCTCTGGAAACACCATATATTTT
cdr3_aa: CASSFWGTSGNTIYF

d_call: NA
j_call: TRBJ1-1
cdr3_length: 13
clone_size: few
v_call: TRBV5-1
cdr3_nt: TGCGCCAGCAGCTTGGGGGAAAACACTGAAGCTTTCTTT
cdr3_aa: CASSLGENTEAFF

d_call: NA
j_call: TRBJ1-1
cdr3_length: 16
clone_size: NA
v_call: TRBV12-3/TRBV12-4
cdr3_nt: TGTGCCAGCAACCCAGGGGCGACGAGGGGGAACACTGAAGCTTTCTTT
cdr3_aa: CASNPGATRGNTEAFF

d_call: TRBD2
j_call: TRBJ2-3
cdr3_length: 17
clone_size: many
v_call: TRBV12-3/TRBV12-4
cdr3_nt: TGTGCCAGCAGTTTGGTGGCAAGGACTAGCGGGCAAGATACGCAGTATTTT
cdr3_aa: CASSLVARTSGQDTQYF

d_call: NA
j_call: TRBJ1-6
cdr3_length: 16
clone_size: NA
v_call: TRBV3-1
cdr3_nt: TGTGCCAGCAGCCAAGAGGTTAGGGACGGCGGTCGGGCCCTCCACTTT
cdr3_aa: CASSQEVRDGGRALHF